These T cell receptor beta chains were read from a single sample in a study of human T cells and chemical hapten exposure. TCRdb reanalysed the RACE reads using MiXCR and keeps one entry per CDR3 protein. The table records about 97,000 distinct CDR3 sequences, 27% of them present only once. The input for sequencing was whole blood, taken in connection with sensitization to the hapten diphenylcyclopropenone (DPC). Source of these receptors: a man in his forties or fifties with alopecia areata. Some clones in this sample may be carry-over from other donors' samples. Each CDR3 is given with its conserved first and last residue. A D gene is named only where the DNA matches it firmly.

j_gene,len,d_gene,v_gene,CDR3aa
TRBJ1-2,11,-,TRBV6-5,CASSYQGGYTF
TRBJ2-7,14,TRBD1,TRBV7-6,CASSSRGTGDEQYF
TRBJ2-3,11,-,TRBV7-2,CASSFRGTQYF
TRBJ2-7,13,-,TRBV28,CASSFPDTYEQYF
TRBJ2-2,15,TRBD2,TRBV5-1,CASSLDGRITGELFF
TRBJ1-5,15,-,TRBV6-2/TRBV6-3,CASSDQDGPSQPQHF
TRBJ2-7,14,-,TRBV4-1,CASSPTGTSYEQYF
TRBJ1-1,13,TRBD1,TRBV6-1,CASSRTGTTEAFF
TRBJ2-5,16,-,TRBV5-1,CASSPGERLQGETQYF
TRBJ2-3,13,-,TRBV29-1,CSVELTCTDTQYF
TRBJ2-3,14,-,TRBV10-3,CAISGLGPRDTQYF
TRBJ2-7,14,TRBD2,TRBV20-1,CSASQVGLADEQYF
TRBJ1-6,16,-,TRBV7-2,CASSLLGGRMDSPLHF
TRBJ1-6,12,-,TRBV6-5,CASTEGGSPLHF
TRBJ1-1,18,-,TRBV7-9,CASSPEGGSLGLNTEAFF
TRBJ2-7,12,-,TRBV20-1,CSASLGRDEQYF
TRBJ2-7,14,TRBD2,TRBV20-1,CSARAGLAAYEQYF
TRBJ2-2,13,-,TRBV14,CASSPDLAGELFF
TRBJ2-1,15,TRBD2,TRBV19,CASSATSGSYNEQFF
TRBJ2-7,13,TRBD2,TRBV20-1,CSAYRTSGYEQYF
TRBJ2-5,13,-,TRBV7-9,CASSPTGQETQYF
TRBJ2-3,15,-,TRBV5-1,CASGERNGHTDTQYF
TRBJ2-1,12,-,TRBV15,CATSRGGNEQFF
TRBJ1-2,15,TRBD1,TRBV4-3,CASSQDTGGNYGYTF
TRBJ1-1,13,-,TRBV27,CASSLLNAGEAFF
TRBJ2-6,18,-,TRBV12-3/TRBV12-4,CASGRGSDLSSGANVLTF
TRBJ1-3,16,TRBD1,TRBV29-1,CSVEDRRTGGGNTIYF
TRBJ2-1,16,-,TRBV6-6,CASSYSVGSGDNEQFF
TRBJ2-2,14,-,TRBV12-3/TRBV12-4,CASSLRGFTGELFF
TRBJ1-6,15,-,TRBV20-1,CSARDGELYNSPLHF
TRBJ2-1,17,TRBD2,TRBV7-2,CASSLEVLASTGNEQFF
TRBJ2-3,15,-,TRBV20-1,CSASGSEGGTDTQYF
TRBJ1-5,14,-,TRBV27,CASSIRHANQPQHF
TRBJ2-3,16,TRBD2,TRBV5-1,CASSLGAGVVTDTQYF
TRBJ2-5,13,-,TRBV19,CASKRADQETQYF
TRBJ2-1,15,-,TRBV2,CASSPEGVMSNEQFF
TRBJ2-3,13,-,TRBV10-1,CASSRSYTDTQYF
TRBJ2-7,11,-,TRBV11-2,CASSLTLEQYF
TRBJ1-5,14,-,TRBV20-1,CSARGTQNNQPQHF
TRBJ2-4,14,-,TRBV6-1,CASSEGLAKNIQYF
TRBJ2-3,17,TRBD2,TRBV10-3,CAISEGTSAQGADTQYF
TRBJ2-3,15,TRBD2,TRBV5-1,CASSFRLAGADTQYF
TRBJ2-2,15,-,TRBV7-2,CASSLGSGPTGELFF
TRBJ2-5,15,-,TRBV5-6,CASSLAGRDYETQYF
TRBJ2-7,14,TRBD2,TRBV10-3,CAIRPGLASHEQYF
TRBJ1-2,15,-,TRBV28,CASSIQGRARDGYTF
TRBJ2-2,13,-,TRBV29-1,CSVEEESTGELFF
TRBJ2-5,17,TRBD2,TRBV28,CASSPSGLAGVQETQYF